The clone carrying this TCR beta chain was detected only a few times. Its antigen is undetermined. These data come from a study of T-cell reconstitution after alpha-beta-depleted transplantation in children. The library targeted TCRbeta and was prepared with unique molecular identifiers. MiXCR was run by TCRdb on the PCR reads, yielding one entry per CDR3 protein. There are about 590,000 distinct CDR3 sequences in the sample; 10% to 15% occur only once, and over 2% lies in the top ten. The CDR3 is made up of 16 amino acids. Overall study findings and caveats: Reports say that about two months after transplant, the alpha-beta T cells came out of several hundred graft clones that had expanded. Where some patients showed high TCRbeta diversity at day 60, it came from recipient T cells and thymic progenitors that had survived.

The J gene is TRBJ1-2, the V gene TRBV21-1. TRBV21-1 is termed a pseudogene. The sequenced sample was PBMCs, mostly from graft donor cells, obtained 360 days after TCRalphabeta/CD19-depleted stem cell transplant. The sequence derives from a male patient younger than 18 who had a stem cell transplant for acute myeloid leukemia, so the T cells may come from the graft donor. The CDR3 here is CASSKVKEGRAYGYTF. The CDR3 nucleotides read TGTGCCAGCAGCAAAGTTAAAGAAGGCAGGGCCTATGGCTACACCTTC.